A single T cell receptor (beta chain) is shown here with its context. The data are from a study of blood T cells in healthy people across ages. A second PCR, run for about 6 to 11 cycles, used a sample-barcoded 5' primer plus a J-beta primer mix. TCRdb re-analysed the 5' RACE reads in MiXCR, keeping a single row per CDR3 protein. The sample lists 700,000 to 950,000 distinct CDR3 sequences, nearly 60% occurring once. The CDR3 loop spans 14 amino acids. Trimming removed 3 bases from V and 2 bases from J, with 10 bases in between. CDR1 and CDR2 (germline): SGHKS, YYEKEE (reference sequence). The clonotype was recovered from a man younger than 40 in good health. The material sequenced was blood. This chain uses TRBV5-5 with TRBJ2-3; possibly TRBD1 or TRBD2 for D (5 bases each). CDR3 amino acids: CASSSGANTDTQYF. In nucleotides, the CDR3 is TGTGCCAGCAGCTCCGGGGCAAACACAGATACGCAGTATTTT.